Listed below are T cell receptor beta chains from one sample, sequenced in a study of blood T cell repertoires in COVID-19. Data came from immunoSEQ multiplex PCR; TCRdb stores just in-frame clones and leaves some out. The table records over 200,000 clones, about 86% of them present only once. Sequences were obtained from peripheral blood. These receptors came from a woman in her 50s with acute or convalescent COVID-19. Both conserved end residues are part of each CDR3. A D gene is named only where the DNA matches it firmly. Some rows have no size entry. The others give once, few or many, or a class for an expanded clone.

abundance	d_gene	j_gene	v_gene	CDR3aa	CDR3nt
-	-	TRBJ2-7	TRBV28	CASSPTAGEQYF	TGTGCCAGCAGCCCGACAGCCGGAGAGCAGTACTTC
-	-	TRBJ2-1	TRBV2	CASNPRSSYNEQFF	TGTGCCAGCAACCCTAGGAGCTCCTACAATGAGCAGTTCTTC
-	TRBD1	TRBJ2-5	TRBV15	CATSRVRTGGETQYF	TGTGCCACCAGCAGAGTTCGGACAGGGGGAGAGACCCAGTACTTC
once	TRBD1	TRBJ1-2	TRBV2	CASTGQGLYYGYTF	TGTGCCAGCACCGGACAGGGCCTATACTATGGCTACACCTTC
-	-	TRBJ2-3	TRBV18	CASSPHSGPATDTQYF	TGTGCCAGCTCACCCCACAGCGGGCCTGCCACAGATACGCAGTATTTT
-	TRBD1	TRBJ2-5	TRBV24-1	CATSDLGTGTQETQYF	TGTGCCACCAGTGATTTAGGGACAGGGACACAAGAGACCCAGTACTTC
-	-	TRBJ2-1	TRBV7-9	CASSRNAGLYNEQFF	TGTGCCAGCAGCCGTAACGCGGGACTTTACAATGAGCAGTTCTTC
few	TRBD1	TRBJ1-2	TRBV7-2	CASSLRQGSRNGGYTF	TGTGCCAGCAGCTTGAGACAGGGATCACGGAATGGCGGCTACACCTTC
-	-	TRBJ2-1	TRBV28	CASSPPGNSYNEQFF	TGTGCCAGCAGTCCCCCCGGGAACTCCTACAATGAGCAGTTCTTC
-	TRBD2	TRBJ2-1	TRBV2	CASRGGTSATTVNEQFF	TGTGCCAGCAGGGGCGGGACTAGCGCGACGACGGTGAATGAGCAGTTCTTC
-	-	TRBJ2-1	TRBV19	CASSKSAHGSYNEQFF	TGTGCCAGTAGTAAAAGCGCCCATGGCTCCTACAATGAGCAGTTCTTC
once	TRBD1	TRBJ2-7	TRBV2	CASSEPLGQGTTSYEQYF	TGTGCCAGCAGTGAGCCGCTGGGACAGGGAACGACCTCCTACGAGCAGTACTTC
-	TRBD1	TRBJ2-5	TRBV24-1	CATSDPTGTGRETQYF	TGTGCCACCAGTGATCCGACGGGGACAGGGAGAGAGACCCAGTACTTC
once	TRBD1	TRBJ1-1	TRBV4-1	CASSRGQGPNTEAFF	TGCGCCAGCAGCCGTGGACAGGGGCCGAACACTGAAGCTTTCTTT
-	-	TRBJ2-7	TRBV21-1	CASSKEDRGSSYEQYF	TGTGCCAGCAGCAAAGAGGACAGGGGGAGCTCCTACGAGCAGTACTTC
few	-	TRBJ2-3	TRBV11-3	CASSPGTQLTDTQYF	TGTGCCAGCAGCCCCGGGACACAGCTCACAGATACGCAGTATTTT
-	-	TRBJ1-2	TRBV9	CASSVGSGVNDYGYTF	TGTGCCAGCAGCGTAGGATCGGGGGTTAATGACTATGGCTACACCTTC
-	TRBD1	TRBJ1-1	TRBV6-6	CASRNLQGVATEAFF	TGTGCCAGCAGGAACCTTCAGGGGGTCGCGACTGAAGCTTTCTTT
once	TRBD1	TRBJ2-5	TRBV2	CASRDRGGETQYF	TGTGCCAGCAGGGACAGGGGAGGAGAGACCCAGTACTTC
-	-	TRBJ1-5	TRBV6-5	CASSPPGSNQPQHF	TGTGCCAGCAGCCCCCCGGGAAGCAATCAGCCCCAGCATTTT
-	TRBD2	TRBJ2-5	TRBV11-2	CASSFQGGLAETQYF	TGTGCCAGCAGCTTTCAGGGAGGGTTAGCAGAGACCCAGTACTTC
-	-	TRBJ2-1	TRBV19	CASSTPTRASYNEQFF	TGTGCCAGTAGTACTCCTACTAGGGCTTCCTACAATGAGCAGTTCTTC
-	TRBD2	TRBJ2-1	TRBV27	CASTYTSGRANEQFF	TGTGCCAGCACCTATACTAGCGGGAGGGCCAATGAGCAGTTCTTC
-	-	TRBJ2-6	TRBV30	CAWSGDSGANVLTF	TGTGCCTGGAGCGGGGACTCTGGGGCCAACGTCCTGACTTTC